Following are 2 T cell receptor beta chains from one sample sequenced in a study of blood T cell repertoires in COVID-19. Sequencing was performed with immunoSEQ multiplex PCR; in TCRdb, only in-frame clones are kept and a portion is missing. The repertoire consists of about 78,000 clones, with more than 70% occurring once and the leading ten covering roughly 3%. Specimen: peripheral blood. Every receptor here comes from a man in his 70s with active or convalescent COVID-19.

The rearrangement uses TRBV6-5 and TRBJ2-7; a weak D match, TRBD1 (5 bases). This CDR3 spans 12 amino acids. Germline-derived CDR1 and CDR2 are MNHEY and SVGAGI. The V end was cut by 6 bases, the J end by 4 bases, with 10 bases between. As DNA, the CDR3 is TGTGCCAGCAGGACAGATCTTTACGAGCAGTACTTC. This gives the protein CASRTDLYEQYF.

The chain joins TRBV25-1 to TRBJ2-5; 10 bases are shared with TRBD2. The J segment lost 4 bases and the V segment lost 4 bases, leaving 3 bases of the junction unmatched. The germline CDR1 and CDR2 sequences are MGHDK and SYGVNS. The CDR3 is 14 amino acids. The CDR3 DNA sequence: TGTGCCAGCAGTGCTAGCGGGAGTCCAGAGACCCAGTACTTC. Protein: CASSASGSPETQYF.